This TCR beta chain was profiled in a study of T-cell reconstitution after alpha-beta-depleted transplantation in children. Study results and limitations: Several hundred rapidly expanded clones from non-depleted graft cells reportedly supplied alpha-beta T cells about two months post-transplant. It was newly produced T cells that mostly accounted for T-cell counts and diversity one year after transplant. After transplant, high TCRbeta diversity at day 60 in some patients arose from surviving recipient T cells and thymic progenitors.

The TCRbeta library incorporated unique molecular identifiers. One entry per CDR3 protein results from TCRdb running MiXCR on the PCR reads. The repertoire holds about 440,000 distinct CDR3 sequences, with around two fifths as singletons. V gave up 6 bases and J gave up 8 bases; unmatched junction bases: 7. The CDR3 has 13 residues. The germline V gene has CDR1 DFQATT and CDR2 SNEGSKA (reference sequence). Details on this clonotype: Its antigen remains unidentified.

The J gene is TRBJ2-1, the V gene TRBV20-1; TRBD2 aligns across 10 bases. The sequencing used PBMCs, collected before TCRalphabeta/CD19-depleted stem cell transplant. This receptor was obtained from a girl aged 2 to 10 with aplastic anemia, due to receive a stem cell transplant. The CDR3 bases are TGCAGTGCGATACCACTAGCGGGGTATGAGCAGTTCTTC. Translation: CSAIPLAGYEQFF.